The clone carrying this T cell receptor (beta chain) has only a few counts. This record comes from a study of CD8+ T cells in alopecia areata. On the study more broadly: Oral tofacitinib, 5 to 10 mg twice daily, was given in an open-label trial. Treatment with tofacitinib (6 to 18 months) was followed by 6 months off drug. Patients given treatment had severity scored by the percentage of scalp area affected.

TCR sequencing used cDNA made by reverse transcription of extracted RNA. TCRdb keeps only in-frame clones here, not all; method: immunoSEQ multiplex PCR. The table records about 270,000 clones, around 64% of them present only once. From germline, CDR1 is SGDLS and CDR2 YYNGEE. Trimming cost V 4 bases and J 1 base, with 8 bases left between them. The CDR3 contains 13 residues. As for treatment: oral pan-JAK inhibitor, 5-10 mg twice daily. The receptor's source is a human donor with alopecia areata. The material sequenced was CD4+ T cells sorted from blood, taken around week 54, from a patient treated with tofacitinib. V gene TRBV9 combines with J gene TRBJ1-1; D may be TRBD1 (5 bases). CDR3 nucleotides: TGTGCCAGCAGCAGGGGCCCGAACACTGAAGCTTTCTTT. Amino acid sequence: CASSRGPNTEAFF.